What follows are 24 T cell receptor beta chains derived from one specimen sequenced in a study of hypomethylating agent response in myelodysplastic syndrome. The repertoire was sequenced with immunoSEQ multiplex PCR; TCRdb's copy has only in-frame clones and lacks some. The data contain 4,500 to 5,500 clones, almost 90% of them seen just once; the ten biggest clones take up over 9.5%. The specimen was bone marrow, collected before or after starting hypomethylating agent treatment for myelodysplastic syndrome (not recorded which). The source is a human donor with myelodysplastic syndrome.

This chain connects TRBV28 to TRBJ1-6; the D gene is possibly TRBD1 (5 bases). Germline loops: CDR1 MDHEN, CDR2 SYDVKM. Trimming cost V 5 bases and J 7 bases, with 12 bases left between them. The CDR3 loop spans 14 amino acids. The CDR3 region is CASSTPQANSPLHF. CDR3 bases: TGTGCCAGCAGTACCCCACAGGCCAATTCACCCCTCCACTTT.

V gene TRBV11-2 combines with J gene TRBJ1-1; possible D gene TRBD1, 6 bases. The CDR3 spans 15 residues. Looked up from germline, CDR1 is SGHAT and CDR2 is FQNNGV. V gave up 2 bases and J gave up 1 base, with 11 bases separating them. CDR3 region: CASSLYGQPNTEAFF. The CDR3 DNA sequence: TGTGCCAGCAGCTTATACGGACAGCCGAACACTGAAGCTTTCTTT. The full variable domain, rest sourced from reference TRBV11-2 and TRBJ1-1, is EAGVAQSPRYKIIEKRQSVAFWCNPISGHATLYWYQQILGQGPKLLIQFQNNGVVDDSQLPKDRFSAERLKGVDSTLKIQPAKLEDSAVYLCASSLYGQPNTEAFFGQGTRLTVV.

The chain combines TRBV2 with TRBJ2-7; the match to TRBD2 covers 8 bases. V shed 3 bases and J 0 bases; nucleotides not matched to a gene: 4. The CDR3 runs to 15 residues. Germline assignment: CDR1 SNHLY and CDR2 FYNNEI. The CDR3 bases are TGTGCCAGCAGTGACCCTAGCGGGTCCTCCTACGAGCAGTACGTC. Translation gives CASSDPSGSSYEQYV.

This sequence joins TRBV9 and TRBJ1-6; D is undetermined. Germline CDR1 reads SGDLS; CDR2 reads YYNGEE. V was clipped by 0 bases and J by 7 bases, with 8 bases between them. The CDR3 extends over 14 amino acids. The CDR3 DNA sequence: TGTGCCAGCAGCGTAGACGTCGGGAATTCACCCCTCCACTTT. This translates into CASSVDVGNSPLHF.

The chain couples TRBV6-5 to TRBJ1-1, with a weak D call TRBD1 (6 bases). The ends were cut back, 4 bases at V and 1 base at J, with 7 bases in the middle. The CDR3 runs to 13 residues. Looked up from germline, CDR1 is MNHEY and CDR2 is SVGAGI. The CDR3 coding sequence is TGTGCCAGCAGTTTACAGGGGAACACTGAAGCTTTCTTT. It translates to CASSLQGNTEAFF.

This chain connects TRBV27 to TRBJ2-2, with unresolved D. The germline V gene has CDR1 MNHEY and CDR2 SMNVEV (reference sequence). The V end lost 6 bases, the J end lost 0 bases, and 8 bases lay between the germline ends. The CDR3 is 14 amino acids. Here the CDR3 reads CASRHQTNTGELFF. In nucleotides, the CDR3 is TGTGCCAGCAGGCATCAGACGAACACCGGGGAGCTGTTTTTT.

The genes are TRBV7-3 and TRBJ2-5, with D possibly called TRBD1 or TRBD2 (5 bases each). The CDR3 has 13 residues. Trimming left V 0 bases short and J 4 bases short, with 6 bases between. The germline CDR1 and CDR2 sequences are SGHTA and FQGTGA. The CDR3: CASSLTRGETQYF. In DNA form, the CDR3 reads TGTGCCAGCAGCTTAACGAGGGGAGAGACCCAGTACTTC.

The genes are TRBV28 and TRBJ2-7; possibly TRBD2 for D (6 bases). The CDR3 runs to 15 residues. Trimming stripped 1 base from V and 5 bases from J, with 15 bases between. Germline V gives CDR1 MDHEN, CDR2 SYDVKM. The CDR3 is CASSLLGSGGNEQYF. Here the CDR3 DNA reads TGTGCCAGCAGTTTATTGGGTTCGGGCGGGAACGAGCAGTACTTC.

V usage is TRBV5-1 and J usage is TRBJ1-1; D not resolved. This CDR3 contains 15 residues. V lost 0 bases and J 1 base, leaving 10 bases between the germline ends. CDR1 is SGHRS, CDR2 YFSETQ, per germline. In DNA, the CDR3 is TGCGCCAGCAGCTTGGTTGGGTTCTCGAACACTGAAGCTTTCTTT. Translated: CASSLVGFSNTEAFF.

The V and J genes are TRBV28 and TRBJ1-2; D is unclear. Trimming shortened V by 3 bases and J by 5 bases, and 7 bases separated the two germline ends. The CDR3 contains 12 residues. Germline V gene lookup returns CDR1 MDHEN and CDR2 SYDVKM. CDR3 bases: TGTGCCAGCAGTTTTCGGGGTTATGGCTACACCTTC. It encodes CASSFRGYGYTF.

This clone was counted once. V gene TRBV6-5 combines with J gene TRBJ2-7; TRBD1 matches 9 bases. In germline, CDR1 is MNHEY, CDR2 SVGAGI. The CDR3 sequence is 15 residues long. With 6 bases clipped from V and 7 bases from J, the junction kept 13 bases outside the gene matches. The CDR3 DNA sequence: TGTGCCAGCAGGGCCCGAGACAGGGGGGAGGGTGAGCAGTACGTC. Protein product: CASRARDRGEGEQYV.

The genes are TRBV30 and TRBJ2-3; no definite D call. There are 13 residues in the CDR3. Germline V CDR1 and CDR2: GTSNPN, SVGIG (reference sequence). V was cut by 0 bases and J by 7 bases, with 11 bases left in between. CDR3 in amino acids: CAWSVDMGYTQYF. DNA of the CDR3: TGTGCCTGGAGTGTAGATATGGGTTATACGCAGTATTTT. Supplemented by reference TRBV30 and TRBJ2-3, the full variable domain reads SQTIHQWPATLVQPVGSPLSLECTVEGTSNPNLYWYRQAAGRGLQLLFYSVGIGQISSEVPQNLSASRPQDRQFILSSKKLLLSDSGFYLCAWSVDMGYTQYFGPGTRLTVL.

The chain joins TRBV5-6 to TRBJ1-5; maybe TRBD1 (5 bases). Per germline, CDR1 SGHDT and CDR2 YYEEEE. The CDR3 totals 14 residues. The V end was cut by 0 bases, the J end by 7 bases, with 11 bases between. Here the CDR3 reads CASSLASGTQPQHF. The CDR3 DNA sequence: TGTGCCAGCAGCTTGGCGTCAGGGACGCAGCCCCAGCATTTT.

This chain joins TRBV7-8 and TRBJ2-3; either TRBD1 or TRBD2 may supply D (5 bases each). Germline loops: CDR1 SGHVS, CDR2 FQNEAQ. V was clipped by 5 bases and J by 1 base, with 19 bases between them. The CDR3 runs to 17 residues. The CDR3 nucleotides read TGTGCCAGCAGCCCACTGATCCGGGACCCTCGCACAGATACGCAGTATTTT. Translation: CASSPLIRDPRTDTQYF.

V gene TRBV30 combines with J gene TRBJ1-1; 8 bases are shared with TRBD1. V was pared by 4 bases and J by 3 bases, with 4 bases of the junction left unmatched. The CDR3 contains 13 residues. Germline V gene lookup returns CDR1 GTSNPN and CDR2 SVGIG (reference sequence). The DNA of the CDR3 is TGTGCCTGGACAGACAGGGGTGACACTGAAGCTTTCTTT. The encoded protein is CAWTDRGDTEAFF. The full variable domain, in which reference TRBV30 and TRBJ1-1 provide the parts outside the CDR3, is SQTIHQWPATLVQPVGSPLSLECTVEGTSNPNLYWYRQAAGRGLQLLFYSVGIGQISSEVPQNLSASRPQDRQFILSSKKLLLSDSGFYLCAWTDRGDTEAFFGQGTRLTVV.

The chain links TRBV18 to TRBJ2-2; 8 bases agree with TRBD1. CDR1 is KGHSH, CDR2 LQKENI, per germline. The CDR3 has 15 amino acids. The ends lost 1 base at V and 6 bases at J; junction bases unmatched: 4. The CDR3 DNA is TGTGCCAGCTCACCACGGGGACAGGTCGCCGGGGAGCTGTTTTTT. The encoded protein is CASSPRGQVAGELFF.

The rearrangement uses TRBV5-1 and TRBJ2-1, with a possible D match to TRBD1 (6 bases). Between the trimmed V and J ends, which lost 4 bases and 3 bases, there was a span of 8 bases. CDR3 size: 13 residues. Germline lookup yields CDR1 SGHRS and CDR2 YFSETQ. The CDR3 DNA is TGCGCCAGCAGCAGGGACATCTACAATGAGCAGTTCTTC. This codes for CASSRDIYNEQFF. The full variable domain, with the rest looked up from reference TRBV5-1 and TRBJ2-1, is KAGVTQTPRYLIKTRGQQVTLSCSPISGHRSVSWYQQTPGQGLQFLFEYFSETQRNKGNFPGRFSGRQFSNSRSEMNVSTLELGDSALYLCASSRDIYNEQFFGPGTRLTVL.

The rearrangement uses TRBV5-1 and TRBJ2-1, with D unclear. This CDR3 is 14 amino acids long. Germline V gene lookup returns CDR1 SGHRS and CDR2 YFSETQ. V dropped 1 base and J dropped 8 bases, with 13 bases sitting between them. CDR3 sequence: CASSLNGPLDEQFF. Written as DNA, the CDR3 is TGCGCCAGCAGCTTGAATGGACCCTTGGATGAGCAGTTCTTC.

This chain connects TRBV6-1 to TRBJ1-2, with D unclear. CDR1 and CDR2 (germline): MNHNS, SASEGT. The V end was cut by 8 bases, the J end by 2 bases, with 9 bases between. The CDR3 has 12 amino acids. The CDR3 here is CASWDSNYGYTF. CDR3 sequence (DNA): TGTGCCAGCTGGGATTCAAACTATGGCTACACCTTC.

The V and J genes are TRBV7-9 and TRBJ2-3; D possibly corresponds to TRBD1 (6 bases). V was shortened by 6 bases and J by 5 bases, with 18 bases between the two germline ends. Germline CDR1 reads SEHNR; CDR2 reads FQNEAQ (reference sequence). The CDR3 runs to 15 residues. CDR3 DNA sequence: TGTGCCAGCAGTTTTAGACAGGCTCAGGGAGATACGCAGTATTTT. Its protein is CASSFRQAQGDTQYF.

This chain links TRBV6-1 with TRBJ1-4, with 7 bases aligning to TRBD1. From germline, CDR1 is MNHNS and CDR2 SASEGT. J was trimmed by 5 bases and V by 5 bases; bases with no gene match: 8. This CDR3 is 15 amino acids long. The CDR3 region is CASSPTGQLNEKLFF. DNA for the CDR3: TGTGCCAGCAGTCCAACGGGACAGCTAAATGAAAAACTGTTTTTT.

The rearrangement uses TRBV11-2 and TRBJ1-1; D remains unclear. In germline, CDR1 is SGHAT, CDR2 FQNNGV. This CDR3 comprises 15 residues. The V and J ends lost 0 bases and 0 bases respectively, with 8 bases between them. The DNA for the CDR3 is TGTGCCAGCAGCTTAGATGACCCACTGAACACTGAAGCTTTCTTT. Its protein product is CASSLDDPLNTEAFF.

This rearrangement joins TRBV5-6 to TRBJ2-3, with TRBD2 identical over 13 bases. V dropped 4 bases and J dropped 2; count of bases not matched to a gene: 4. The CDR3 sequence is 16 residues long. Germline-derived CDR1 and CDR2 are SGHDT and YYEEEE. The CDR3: CASSVGLAGVTDTQYF. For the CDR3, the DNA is TGTGCCAGCAGCGTAGGACTAGCGGGGGTCACAGATACGCAGTATTTT.

The CDR3 DNA follows: TGCGCCAGCAGCTTGTTTGCCGGGACCCCTATCGAGCAGTACTTC. Translation: CASSLFAGTPIEQYF. The rearrangement links TRBV5-1 to TRBJ2-7; D may correspond to TRBD1 or TRBD2 (5 bases each). The CDR3 runs 15 residues. Trimming took off 1 base at V and 6 bases at J, with 17 bases between the two ends. Looked up from germline, CDR1 is SGHRS and CDR2 is YFSETQ.